A single sample is the source of the 2 T cell receptor beta chains below, sequenced in a study of shared clonotypes between healthy human individuals. Only in-frame clones appear in the TCRdb table, and some are missing; sequencing was by immunoSEQ multiplex PCR. The sample holds about 2.2 million clones, roughly 91% seen once. Only CD45RO-negative cells positively selected for CCR7 counted as naive CD8 cells, so terminally differentiated effector memory CD45RA+ cells were excluded. Material for sequencing was naive CD8+ T cells from PBMCs. The receptor source for this set is a man in his late teens or twenties in good health. Some clones in this sample may be carry-over from other donors' samples.

The rearrangement uses TRBV6-5 and TRBJ1-1; D gene unclear. Trimming pared 0 bases from V and 4 bases from J, leaving 9 bases between. CDR3 length equals 14 residues. From germline, CDR1 is MNHEY and CDR2 SVGAGI. CDR3 sequence reads: CASSYSLTPTEAFF. DNA of the CDR3: TGTGCCAGCAGTTACTCCTTGACCCCCACTGAAGCTTTCTTT.

This rearrangement joins TRBV6-4 to TRBJ1-4; D remains unclear. V lost 3 bases and J lost 11, with 10 bases in between. The CDR3 contains 12 residues. CDR1 MRHNA and CDR2 SNTAGT come from the germline V gene. DNA for the CDR3: TGTGCCAGCAGTGAAGGACCTGTTAAACTGTTTTTT. Encoded protein: CASSEGPVKLFF.